Shown below are 25 T cell receptor beta chains from a single sample sequenced in a study of technical replicates of blood from several donors. Libraries were prepared by immunoSEQ multiplex PCR; TCRdb keeps only in-frame clonotypes and omits some of them. This table holds 80,000 to 90,000 clones, 94% found once. The sequenced sample consisted of T cells isolated from PBMCs. The receptors were gathered from a human donor in good health.

V usage is TRBV6-4 and J usage is TRBJ2-3; 11 bases are a match to TRBD2. The ends lost 0 bases at V and 6 bases at J; junction bases unmatched: 8. This CDR3 has 17 amino acids. The germline V gene has CDR1 MRHNA and CDR2 SNTAGT. CDR3 coding DNA: TGTGCCAGCAGTGACTCCCCTACTAGCGGGGGATGGGATACGCAGTATTTT. Encoded protein: CASSDSPTSGGWDTQYF.

V and J are TRBV2 and TRBJ1-2; D is uncertain. This CDR3 is built from 12 residues. Germline V gene sequence: CDR1 SNHLY, CDR2 FYNNEI. Trimming removed 1 base at V and 7 bases at J, with 7 bases between. The CDR3 loop reads CASSEGLSGYTF. The CDR3 DNA reads TGTGCCAGCAGTGAAGGACTGTCTGGCTACACCTTC.

V usage is TRBV4-2 and J usage is TRBJ2-2, with D unclear. The CDR3 is 14 residues long. Germline lookup yields CDR1 LGHNA and CDR2 YNFKEQ. The germline V and J ends were trimmed by 0 bases and 7 bases, with 9 bases remaining between them. In nucleotides, the CDR3 is TGTGCCAGCAGCCAAGATCTCACGGTCGGGGAGCTGTTTTTT. Residues: CASSQDLTVGELFF.

The V gene is TRBV10-1, the J gene TRBJ2-5; D might be TRBD2 (6 bases). The CDR3 contains 14 residues. Looked up from germline, CDR1 is WNHNN and CDR2 is SYGVQD (reference sequence). The ends were cut back, 0 bases at V and 5 bases at J, with 10 bases in the middle. DNA of the CDR3: TGCGCCAGCAGTGAGTCGAAAGGGAGGGAGACCCAGTACTTC. This encodes CASSESKGRETQYF.

V gene TRBV27 combines with J gene TRBJ1-2; no definite D call. Trimming removed 6 bases at V and 4 bases at J, with 12 bases between. Germline CDR1 reads MNHEY; CDR2 reads SMNVEV (reference sequence). The CDR3 has 13 residues. CDR3 amino acids: CASSIQSSYGYTF. The CDR3 nucleotides are TGTGCCAGCAGCATACAGTCCTCCTATGGCTACACCTTC.

The chain is built from TRBV19 and TRBJ1-2; 7 bases are shared with TRBD1. Trimming removed 5 bases from V and 14 bases from J; junction bases left unmatched: 11. Germline CDR1 and CDR2: LNHDA and SQIVND (reference sequence). The CDR3 has 12 amino acids. CDR3 in amino acids: CASSFIWTGATF. CDR3 sequence (DNA): TGTGCCAGTAGTTTTATTTGGACAGGAGCGACCTTC.

V is TRBV9 and J is TRBJ2-7; 10 nucleotides line up with TRBD2. CDR3 length: 15 amino acids. V gave up 0 bases and J gave up 3 bases; unmatched junction bases: 3. The germline V gene encodes CDR1 SGDLS and CDR2 YYNGEE. CDR3 sequence reads: CASSVGLAGDYEQYF. The CDR3 DNA is TGTGCCAGCAGCGTAGGACTAGCGGGCGACTACGAGCAGTACTTC. The variable domain in full, with the rest retrieved from reference TRBV9 and TRBJ2-7, is DSGVTQTPKHLITATGQRVTLRCSPRSGDLSVYWYQQSLDQGLQFLIQYYNGEERAKGNILERFSAQQFPDLHSELNLSSLELGDSALYFCASSVGLAGDYEQYFGPGTRLTVT.

This clone is a singleton in its sample. V is TRBV28 and J is TRBJ1-1; weak D call: TRBD1 (6 bases). Germline assignment: CDR1 MDHEN and CDR2 SYDVKM. Trimming took 4 bases from V and 7 from J, leaving 13 bases between them. The CDR3 is made up of 13 amino acids. This chain's CDR3 is CASSSPGDLEAFF. As DNA, the CDR3 is TGTGCCAGCAGTTCCCCAGGGGACCTTGAAGCTTTCTTT.

The chain recombines TRBV2 with TRBJ1-4; D remains unclear. The CDR3 extends over 15 amino acids. Trimming took off 4 bases at V and 8 bases at J, with 17 bases between the two ends. Germline CDR1 SNHLY, CDR2 FYNNEI. CDR3 protein: CASSALDGRGEKLFF. The CDR3 region has the DNA TGTGCCAGCAGTGCTTTGGACGGCAGAGGGGAAAAACTGTTTTTT.

This chain joins TRBV14 and TRBJ2-5; tentatively, D is TRBD1 (6 bases). Per germline, CDR1 SGHDN and CDR2 FVKESK. The CDR3 spans 14 residues. The V end was cut by 0 bases, the J end by 3 bases, with 8 bases between. CDR3 region: CASSQDTGKETQYF. DNA of the CDR3: TGTGCCAGCAGCCAAGATACAGGGAAAGAGACCCAGTACTTC.

The genes are TRBV28 and TRBJ2-5; 7 positions agree with TRBD1. The germline CDR1 and CDR2 sequences are MDHEN and SYDVKM. CDR3 length: 14 amino acids. The trim removed 5 bases at V and 9 bases at J, leaving 12 bases unmatched. Here the CDR3 reads CASSIPTGQKAQYF. In DNA, the CDR3 is TGTGCCAGCAGTATCCCGACAGGGCAGAAGGCCCAGTACTTC. The whole variable domain, remainder taken from reference TRBV28 and TRBJ2-5, is DVKVTQSSRYLVKRTGEKVFLECVQDMDHENMFWYRQDPGLGLRLIYFSYDVKMKEKGDIPEGYSVSREKKERFSLILESASTNQTSMYLCASSIPTGQKAQYFGPGTRLLVL.

The chain couples TRBV6-6 to TRBJ2-7, with D possibly TRBD2 on 6 matching bases. The V end lost 8 bases, the J end lost 5 bases, and 10 bases lay between the germline ends. CDR1 and CDR2 from the germline V gene are MNHNY and SVGAGI (reference sequence). The CDR3 covers 11 residues. CDR3 residues: CASLGGDEQYF. In DNA form, the CDR3 reads TGTGCCAGCCTGGGGGGAGACGAGCAGTACTTC.

This sequence joins TRBV28 and TRBJ1-5; D not resolved. V lost 4 bases, J lost 7 bases, and 5 bases lay in between. The CDR3 spans 11 residues. Per germline, CDR1 MDHEN and CDR2 SYDVKM. The DNA of the CDR3 is TGTGCCAGCAGTTCCGCGCAGCCCCAGCATTTT. This encodes CASSSAQPQHF.

The gene calls are TRBV6-4 and TRBJ2-3, with D maybe TRBD1 (6 bases). The germline V gene encodes CDR1 MRHNA and CDR2 SNTAGT. The CDR3 has 13 residues. Deletions cut 6 bases from V and 4 bases from J, with 11 bases between. The DNA of the CDR3 is TGTGCCAGCAGGGAAGCAGGGGCAGATACGCAGTATTTT. This encodes CASREAGADTQYF.

The gene calls are TRBV19 and TRBJ2-7; maybe TRBD1 (6 bases). The CDR3 consists of 12 residues. Germline V gene data show CDR1 as LNHDA and CDR2 as SQIVND (reference sequence). V lost 5 bases and J lost 4, with 9 bases in between. The CDR3 reads CASSPQGYEQYF. The DNA of the CDR3 is TGTGCCAGTAGTCCACAGGGATACGAGCAGTACTTC.

The chain recombines TRBV13 with TRBJ1-4; D may be TRBD1 (6 bases). This CDR3 is 14 amino acids long. The V gene's germline CDR1 is PRHDT and CDR2 FYEKMQ (reference sequence). The germline V and J ends were trimmed by 8 bases and 8 bases, with 18 bases remaining between them. The CDR3 is CASGTRGWLEKLFF. The CDR3 DNA reads as TGTGCCAGCGGGACACGCGGATGGCTCGAAAAACTGTTTTTT.

This CDR3 reads CASSQGVGQRNYGYTF. DNA of the CDR3: TGTGCCAGCAGTCAGGGAGTGGGACAACGTAACTATGGCTACACCTTC. The V gene is TRBV28, the J gene TRBJ1-2; maybe TRBD1 (6 bases). The germline gives CDR1 MDHEN, CDR2 SYDVKM. Trimming pared 5 bases from V and 1 base from J, leaving 17 bases between. This CDR3 is built from 16 residues.

V usage is TRBV2 and J usage is TRBJ1-5; D might be TRBD1 (5 bases). The length of the CDR3 is 14 residues. The V and J ends lost 6 bases and 4 bases respectively, with 13 bases between them. Germline loops: CDR1 SNHLY, CDR2 FYNNEI. The CDR3 DNA follows: TGTGCCAGCAGAGATTTGCCAGGGAATCAGCCCCAGCATTTT. Translation: CASRDLPGNQPQHF.

The genes are TRBV4-1 and TRBJ2-5; 7 nucleotides line up with TRBD1. This CDR3 spans 15 amino acids. Trimming cost V 3 bases and J 1 base; bases outside gene matches: 5. CDR1 is MGHRA and CDR2 is YSYEKL in the germline V gene. The CDR3 loop reads CASSHLDRVQETQYF. The DNA of the CDR3 is TGCGCCAGCAGCCACCTCGACAGGGTCCAAGAGACCCAGTACTTC.

The chain is built from TRBV7-9 and TRBJ2-7; the D gene is possibly TRBD2 (5 bases). Germline-derived CDR1 and CDR2 are SEHNR and FQNEAQ (reference sequence). The V and J ends lost 6 bases and 3 bases respectively, with 15 bases between them. The CDR3 spans 14 residues. The CDR3 spells CASRYYAEDYEQYF. The CDR3 DNA sequence: TGTGCCAGCAGGTATTACGCGGAGGACTACGAGCAGTACTTC.

As to this clone: Relative to the germline gene, one junction end is altered; a read error may explain this. The chain is built from TRBV2 and TRBJ1-1; perhaps TRBD1 as D (5 bases). Germline V CDR1 and CDR2: SNHLY, FYNNEI. The CDR3 sequence is 15 residues long. CDR3 coding DNA: TGTGCCGGCAGTAGGGGAGGCCCCTGGGGGACTGAAGCTTTCTTT. Residues: CAGSRGGPWGTEAFF. The variable domain in full, completed from reference TRBV2 and TRBJ1-1, reads EPEVTQTPSHQVTQMGQEVILRCVPISNHLYFYWYRQILGQKVEFLVSFYNNEISEKSEIFDDQFSVERPDGSNFTLKIRSTKLEDSAMYFCAGSRGGPWGTEAFFGQGTRLTVV.

The rearrangement joins TRBV2 to TRBJ2-7; 7 nucleotides agree with TRBD1. Germline trimming cut 1 base from V and 0 bases from J; bases unmatched to any gene: 6. CDR3 length: 16 amino acids. Germline loops: CDR1 SNHLY, CDR2 FYNNEI. In nucleotides, the CDR3 is TGTGCCAGCAGTGAAGGAGGGACAGTAAGCTCCTACGAGCAGTACTTC. Its translation: CASSEGGTVSSYEQYF.

The chain recombines TRBV19 with TRBJ1-5; TRBD1 matches at 7 bases. The V segment lost 2 bases and the J segment 6 bases; nucleotides outside the gene matches: 10. This CDR3 is 16 amino acids long. Germline CDR1 LNHDA, CDR2 SQIVND (reference sequence). In DNA form, the CDR3 reads TGTGCCAGTAGTATATGGCGAGGGGGCGAAGGTCAGCCCCAGCATTTT. As protein: CASSIWRGGEGQPQHF.

This chain links TRBV6-1 with TRBJ2-7; 8 bases line up with TRBD1. The V gene end was trimmed by 4 bases and the J gene end by 1 base; junction bases not matched to a gene: 0. Germline lookup yields CDR1 MNHNS and CDR2 SASEGT. The CDR3 totals 13 residues. CDR3 sequence reads: CASSGTGSYEQYF. The CDR3 coding sequence is TGTGCCAGCAGTGGGACAGGGTCCTACGAGCAGTACTTC.

CDR3 residues: CASSEGGDRNQPQHF. The CDR3 coding sequence is TGTGCCAGCAGTGAAGGCGGGGACAGAAATCAGCCCCAGCATTTT. The V gene is TRBV6-1, the J gene TRBJ1-5; the match to TRBD1 covers 7 bases. CDR1 is MNHNS and CDR2 is SASEGT in the germline V gene. With V trimmed by 1 base and J by 4 bases, 4 bases remained unmatched. This CDR3 has 15 amino acids.